This TCR beta chain was recorded in a study of shared clonotypes between healthy human individuals. For the study at large: Two women and a few men aged 18 to 49 made up the donors.

Germline loops: CDR1 ENHRY, CDR2 SYGVKD. The CDR3 covers 14 residues. The V segment lost 6 bases and the J segment 5 bases; nucleotides outside the gene matches: 9. The table came from immunoSEQ multiplex PCR; TCRdb's copy has only in-frame clones and leaves some out. The sample includes roughly 2 million clones, 95% seen only once; the top ten take 0.1% to 0.15%. The receptor comes from a man aged 18 to 30 in good health. Sequencing was done on a sample of naive CD4+ T cells sorted from blood. Stated subset: CD45RA+ positively selected. V usage is TRBV10-3 and J usage is TRBJ1-1, with 7 bases aligning to TRBD1. The CDR3 coding sequence is TGTGCCATCAGGCGTACAGGGGTGGTTACTGAAGCTTTCTTT. It specifies CAIRRTGVVTEAFF.